This T cell receptor beta chain stems from a study of T cell responses to AZD1222 COVID-19 vaccine. TCRdb's copy holds only in-frame clones and misses some; the assay was immunoSEQ multiplex PCR. The data show about 110,000 clones, with about 90% seen just once and about 6.6% held by the top ten. Germline V gives CDR1 MNHEY, CDR2 SVGAGI. V was pared by 7 bases and J by 4 bases, with 8 bases between. CDR3 length: 12 amino acids. The starting material was peripheral blood, obtained 28 days after the second AZD1222 dose. This receptor was identified in an adult who received the AZD1222 COVID-19 vaccine. The chain is built from TRBV6-5 and TRBJ1-5; perhaps TRBD1 as D (5 bases). The CDR3 coding sequence is TGTGCCAGCACCCAGGGAAATCAGCCCCAGCATTTT. It specifies CASTQGNQPQHF.